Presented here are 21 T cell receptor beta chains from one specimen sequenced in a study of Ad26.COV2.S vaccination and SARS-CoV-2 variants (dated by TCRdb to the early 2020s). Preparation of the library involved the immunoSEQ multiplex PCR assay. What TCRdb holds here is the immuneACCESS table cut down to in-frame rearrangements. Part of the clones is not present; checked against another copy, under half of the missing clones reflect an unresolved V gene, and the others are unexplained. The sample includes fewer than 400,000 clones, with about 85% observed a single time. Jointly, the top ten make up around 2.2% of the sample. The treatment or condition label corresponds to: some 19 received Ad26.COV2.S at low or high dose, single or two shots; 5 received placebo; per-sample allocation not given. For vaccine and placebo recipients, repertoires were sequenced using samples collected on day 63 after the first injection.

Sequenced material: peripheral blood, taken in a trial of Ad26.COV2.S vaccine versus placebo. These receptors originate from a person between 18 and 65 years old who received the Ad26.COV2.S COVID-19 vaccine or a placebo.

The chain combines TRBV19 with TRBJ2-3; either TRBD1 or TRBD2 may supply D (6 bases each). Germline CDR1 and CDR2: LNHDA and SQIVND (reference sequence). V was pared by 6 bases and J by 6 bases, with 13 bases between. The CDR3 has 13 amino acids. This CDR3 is CASSRPGADTQYF. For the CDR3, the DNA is TGTGCCAGTAGCCGCCCGGGGGCGGATACGCAGTATTTT.

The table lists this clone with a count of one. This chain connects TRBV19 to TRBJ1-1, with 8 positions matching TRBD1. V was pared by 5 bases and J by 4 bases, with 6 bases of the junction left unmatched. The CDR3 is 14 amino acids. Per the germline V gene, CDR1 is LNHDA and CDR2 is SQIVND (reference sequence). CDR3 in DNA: TGTGCCAGTAGTCGTCAGGGGGCGCGCACTGAAGCTTTCTTT. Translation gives CASSRQGARTEAFF.

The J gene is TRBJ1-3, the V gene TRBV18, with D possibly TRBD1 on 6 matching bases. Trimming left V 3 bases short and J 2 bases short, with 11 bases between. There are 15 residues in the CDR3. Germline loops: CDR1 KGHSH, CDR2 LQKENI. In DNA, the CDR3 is TGTGCCAGCTCACCGGCGGGGGCAGCTGGAAACACCATATATTTT. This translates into CASSPAGAAGNTIYF.

CDR3 sequence: CASSIREKLFF. For the CDR3, the DNA is TGTGCCAGTAGTATTCGAGAAAAACTGTTTTTT. The chain couples TRBV19 to TRBJ1-4; no definite D call. V was pared by 3 bases and J by 8 bases, with 4 bases between. Germline V gene sequence: CDR1 LNHDA, CDR2 SQIVND (reference sequence). The CDR3 is made up of 11 amino acids.

The CDR3 coding sequence is TGTGCCAGCAGCTTTACTAGCGGGGGGCCCTCCCAAGAGACCCAGTACTTC. Its translation is CASSFTSGGPSQETQYF. This chain links TRBV7-8 with TRBJ2-5, with 12 bases identical to TRBD2. CDR1 is SGHVS and CDR2 is FQNEAQ in the germline V gene. This CDR3 is 17 amino acids long. J lost 1 base, V lost 3 bases, and 6 bases had no gene match.

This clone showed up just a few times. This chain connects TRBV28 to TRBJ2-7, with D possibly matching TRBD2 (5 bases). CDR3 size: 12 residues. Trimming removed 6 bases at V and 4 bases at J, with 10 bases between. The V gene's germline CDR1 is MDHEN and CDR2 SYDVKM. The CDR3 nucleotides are TGTGCCAGCAGCCAACCGGGATACGAGCAGTACTTC. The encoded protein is CASSQPGYEQYF.

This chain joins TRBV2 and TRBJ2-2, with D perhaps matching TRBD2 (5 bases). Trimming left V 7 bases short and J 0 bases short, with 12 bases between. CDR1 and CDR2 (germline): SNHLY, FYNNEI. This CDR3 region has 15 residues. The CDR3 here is CASKLSGSNTGELFF. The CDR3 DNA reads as TGTGCCAGCAAGCTCAGCGGATCGAACACCGGGGAGCTGTTTTTT. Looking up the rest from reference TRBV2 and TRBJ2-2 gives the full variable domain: EPEVTQTPSHQVTQMGQEVILRCVPISNHLYFYWYRQILGQKVEFLVSFYNNEISEKSEIFDDQFSVERPDGSNFTLKIRSTKLEDSAMYFCASKLSGSNTGELFFGEGSRLTVL.

This chain's CDR3 is CASSRGGNEKLFF. DNA of the CDR3: TGTGCCAGCAGCAGGGGAGGTAATGAAAAACTGTTTTTT. V usage is TRBV9 and J usage is TRBJ1-4; TRBD1 might be the D (5 bases). Germline loops: CDR1 SGDLS, CDR2 YYNGEE. The CDR3 contains 13 residues. Between the trimmed V and J ends, which lost 4 bases and 4 bases, there was a span of 8 bases.

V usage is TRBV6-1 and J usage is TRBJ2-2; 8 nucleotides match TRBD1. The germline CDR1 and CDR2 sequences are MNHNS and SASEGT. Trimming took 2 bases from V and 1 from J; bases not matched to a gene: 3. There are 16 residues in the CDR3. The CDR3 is CASSEQGTGNTGELFF. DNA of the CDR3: TGTGCCAGCAGTGAACAAGGGACAGGGAACACCGGGGAGCTGTTTTTT.

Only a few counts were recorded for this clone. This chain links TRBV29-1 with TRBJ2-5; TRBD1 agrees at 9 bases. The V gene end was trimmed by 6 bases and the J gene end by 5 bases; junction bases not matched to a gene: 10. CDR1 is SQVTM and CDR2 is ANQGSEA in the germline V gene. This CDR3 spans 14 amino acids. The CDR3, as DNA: TGCAGCGTGGGGACAGGGTCGGGTGGCGAGACCCAGTACTTC. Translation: CSVGTGSGGETQYF. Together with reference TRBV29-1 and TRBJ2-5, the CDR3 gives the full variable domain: SAVISQKPSRDICQRGTSLTIQCQVDSQVTMMFWYRQQPGQSLTLIATANQGSEATYESGFVIDKFPISRPNLTFSTLTVSNMSPEDSSIYLCSVGTGSGGETQYFGPGTRLLVL.

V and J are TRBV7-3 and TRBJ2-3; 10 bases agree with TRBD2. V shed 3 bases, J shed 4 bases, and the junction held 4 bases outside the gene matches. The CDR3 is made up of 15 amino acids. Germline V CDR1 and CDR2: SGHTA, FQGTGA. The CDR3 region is CASSFSGGVSDTQYF. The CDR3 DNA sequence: TGTGCCAGCAGCTTCAGCGGGGGGGTGTCAGATACGCAGTATTTT.

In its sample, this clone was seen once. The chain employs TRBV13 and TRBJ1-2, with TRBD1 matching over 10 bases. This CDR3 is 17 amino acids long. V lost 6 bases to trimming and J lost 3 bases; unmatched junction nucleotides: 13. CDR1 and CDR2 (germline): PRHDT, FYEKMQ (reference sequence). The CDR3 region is CASSQNPGGQGYYGYTF. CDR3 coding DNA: TGTGCCAGCAGTCAGAACCCCGGGGGACAGGGGTACTATGGCTACACCTTC.

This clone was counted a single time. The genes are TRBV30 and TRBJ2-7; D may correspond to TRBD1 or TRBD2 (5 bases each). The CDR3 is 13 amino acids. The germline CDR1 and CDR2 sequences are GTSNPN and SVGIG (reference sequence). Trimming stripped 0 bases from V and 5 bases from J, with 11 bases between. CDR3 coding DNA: TGTGCCTGGAGTGTGAGGGGCCTCAACGAGCAGTACTTC. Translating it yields CAWSVRGLNEQYF.

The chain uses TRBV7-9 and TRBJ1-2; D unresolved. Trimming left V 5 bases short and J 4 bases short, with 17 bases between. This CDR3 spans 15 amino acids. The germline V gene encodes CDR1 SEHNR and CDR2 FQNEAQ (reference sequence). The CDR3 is CASSVEGGTFYGYTF. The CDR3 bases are TGTGCCAGCAGCGTCGAGGGTGGCACCTTCTATGGCTACACCTTC.

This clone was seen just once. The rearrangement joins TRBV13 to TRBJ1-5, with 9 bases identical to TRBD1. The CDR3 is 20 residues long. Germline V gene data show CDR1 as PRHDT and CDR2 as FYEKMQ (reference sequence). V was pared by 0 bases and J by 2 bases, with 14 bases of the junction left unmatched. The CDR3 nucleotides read TGTGCCAGCAGCTTAGGCCCTGGGACAGGGAGGACGGGCGGCAATCAGCCCCAGCATTTT. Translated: CASSLGPGTGRTGGNQPQHF.

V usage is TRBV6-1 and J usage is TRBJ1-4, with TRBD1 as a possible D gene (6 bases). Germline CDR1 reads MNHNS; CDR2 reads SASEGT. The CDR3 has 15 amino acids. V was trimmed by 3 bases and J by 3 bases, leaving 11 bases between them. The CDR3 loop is CASSDRWTANEKLFF. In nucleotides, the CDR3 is TGTGCCAGCAGTGACCGATGGACAGCTAATGAAAAACTGTTTTTT.

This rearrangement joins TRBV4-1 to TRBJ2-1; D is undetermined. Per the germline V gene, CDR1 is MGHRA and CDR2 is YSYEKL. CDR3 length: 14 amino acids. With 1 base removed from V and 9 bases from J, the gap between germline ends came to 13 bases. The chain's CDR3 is CASSQGLNTGEQFF. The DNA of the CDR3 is TGCGCCAGCAGCCAAGGACTCAACACTGGTGAGCAGTTCTTC.

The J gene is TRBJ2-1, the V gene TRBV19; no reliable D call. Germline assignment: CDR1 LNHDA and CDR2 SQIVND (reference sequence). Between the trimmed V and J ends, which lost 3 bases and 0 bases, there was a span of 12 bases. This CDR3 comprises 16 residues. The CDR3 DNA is TGTGCCAGTAGTATCGGGCCCCTTGACTCCTACAATGAGCAGTTCTTC. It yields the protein CASSIGPLDSYNEQFF.

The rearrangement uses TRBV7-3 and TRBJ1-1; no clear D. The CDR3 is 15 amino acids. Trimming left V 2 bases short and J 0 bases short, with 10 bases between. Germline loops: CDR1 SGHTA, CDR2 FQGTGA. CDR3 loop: CASSLEGLMNTEAFF. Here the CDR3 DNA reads TGTGCCAGCAGCTTAGAAGGGCTTATGAACACTGAAGCTTTCTTT.

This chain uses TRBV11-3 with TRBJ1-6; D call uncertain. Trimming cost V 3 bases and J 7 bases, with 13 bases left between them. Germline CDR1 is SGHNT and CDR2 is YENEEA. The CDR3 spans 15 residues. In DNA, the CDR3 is TGTGCCAGCAGCTTGGGCCCCGCGGGAAATTCACCCCTCCACTTT. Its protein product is CASSLGPAGNSPLHF.

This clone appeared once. For the CDR3, the DNA is TGTGCCAGCAGCTTGGACAGTGGGCACATTCAGTACTTC. Translated: CASSLDSGHIQYF. V and J are TRBV5-6 and TRBJ2-4; D remains ambiguous. The ends were cut back, 0 bases at V and 8 bases at J, with 9 bases in the middle. Germline V CDR1 and CDR2: SGHDT, YYEEEE. This CDR3 has 13 amino acids.